The 21 T cell receptor beta chains reported below all come from one sample, sequenced in a study of cytomegalovirus exposure and HLA in healthy donors. The PCR ran on 60 Vbeta and 13 Jbeta primers. TCRdb's copy holds only in-frame clones and misses some; the assay was immunoSEQ multiplex PCR. The data show 160,000 or so clones, under 80% seen once. Sequenced input: PBMCs. These receptor sequences come from a woman under 40 in good health and CMV-seronegative.

This clone has a handful of counts. The chain has TRBV29-1 and TRBJ2-3; 12 bases agree with TRBD2. The CDR3 contains 18 residues. V was clipped by 5 bases and J by 0 bases; unmatched bases: 12. CDR1 is SQVTM, CDR2 ANQGSEA, per germline. This chain's CDR3 is CSVQTSGGSFSSTDTQYF. CDR3 sequence (DNA): TGCAGCGTTCAGACTAGCGGGGGATCCTTCTCTAGCACAGATACGCAGTATTTT.

The chain joins TRBV25-1 to TRBJ1-1; TRBD1 matches at 10 bases. In germline, CDR1 is MGHDK, CDR2 SYGVNS. The CDR3 is made up of 16 amino acids. With 4 bases clipped from V and 3 bases from J, the junction kept 8 bases outside the gene matches. CDR3 in amino acids: CASSGDRGNSDTEAFF. DNA of the CDR3: TGTGCCAGCAGTGGGGACAGGGGTAACTCGGACACTGAAGCTTTCTTT.

The chain joins TRBV10-3 to TRBJ1-4, with D unclear. CDR1 is ENHRY and CDR2 is SYGVKD in the germline V gene. This CDR3 region has 12 residues. V was trimmed by 2 bases and J by 12 bases, leaving 10 bases between them. The CDR3 DNA follows: TGTGCCATCAGTGAGGGGCCGGAAGAACTGTTTTTT. The encoded protein is CAISEGPEELFF.

Only a few counts were recorded for this clone. The rearrangement links TRBV28 to TRBJ1-5; 8 nucleotides agree with TRBD1. Per the germline V gene, CDR1 is MDHEN and CDR2 is SYDVKM. CDR3 size: 15 residues. With V trimmed by 5 bases and J by 5 bases, 8 bases remained unmatched. CDR3 coding DNA: TGTGCCAGCAGTCCCCGTGGACAGGGACATCAGCCCCAGCATTTT. It specifies CASSPRGQGHQPQHF.

The chain has TRBV19 and TRBJ2-1, with D perhaps matching TRBD2 (6 bases). The CDR3 is 11 amino acids. Trimming removed 3 bases from V and 12 bases from J, with 9 bases in between. The germline CDR1 and CDR2 sequences are LNHDA and SQIVND (reference sequence). The CDR3 bases are TGTGCCAGTAGTATCCCCGGGGGGCAGTTCTTC. Translated, it gives CASSIPGGQFF.

The chain is built from TRBV7-9 and TRBJ2-5; 7 positions match TRBD2. TRBJ2-7 explains the end of the DNA better; the J call may be wrong. Germline V gene sequence: CDR1 SEHNR, CDR2 FQNEAQ (reference sequence). This CDR3 comprises 15 residues. The CDR3 region is CASSLEAGRYYEQYF. The CDR3 DNA sequence: TGTGCCAGCAGCTTAGAAGCGGGGCGATACTACGAGCAGTACTTC.

This chain joins TRBV6-1 and TRBJ1-5, with TRBD1 as a possible D gene (6 bases). Trimming took 6 bases from V and 6 from J, leaving 12 bases between them. CDR3 length: 13 residues. Germline V gene sequence: CDR1 MNHNS, CDR2 SASEGT. CDR3 sequence reads: CASSTGSGQPQHF. DNA for the CDR3: TGTGCCAGCAGCACAGGGTCGGGTCAGCCCCAGCATTTT.

Notes on this clone: At one of its ends the junction is not consistent with the germline gene, which may arise from a read error. J is TRBJ1-6 and V is TRBV23-1, with D hard to call. TRBV23-1 belongs to the ORF category, with a function that is uncertain. The CDR3 is 17 residues long. This CDR3 reads CASSQLFQYSYNSPLHF. The CDR3 nucleotides are TGCGCCAGCAGCCAATTATTTCAGTATTCCTATAATTCACCCCTCCACTTT.

The count of this clone is one. J is TRBJ1-2 and V is TRBV9; D may be TRBD1 (6 bases). The CDR3 covers 16 residues. V dropped 3 bases and J dropped 4 bases, with 19 bases sitting between them. Germline CDR1 and CDR2: SGDLS and YYNGEE. CDR3 amino acids: CASSDPKEDSLYGYTF. The DNA of the CDR3 is TGTGCCAGCAGCGATCCCAAGGAGGACAGCCTCTATGGCTACACCTTC.

V and J are TRBV6-1 and TRBJ2-6, with D perhaps TRBD1 (7 bases). Trimming shortened V by 8 bases and J by 0 bases, and 11 bases separated the two germline ends. CDR1 MNHNS and CDR2 SASEGT come from the germline V gene. The CDR3 totals 15 residues. DNA for the CDR3: TGTGCCAGCGGCGGGACAGTCTCTGGGGCCAACGTCCTGACTTTC. Protein sequence: CASGGTVSGANVLTF.

The chain couples TRBV7-2 to TRBJ2-2; no clear D gene. This CDR3 has 15 amino acids. V lost 3 bases and J 4 bases, leaving 12 bases between the germline ends. Germline CDR1 is SGHTA and CDR2 is FQGNSA. The CDR3 DNA reads as TGTGCCAGCAGCTTTTCCCTACGATCCACCGGGGAGCTGTTTTTT. It encodes CASSFSLRSTGELFF.

This chain connects TRBV10-3 to TRBJ2-7; D perhaps matches TRBD2 (5 bases). Trimming removed 11 bases from V and 6 bases from J, with 14 bases in between. Germline V gene lookup returns CDR1 ENHRY and CDR2 SYGVKD. This CDR3 spans 11 amino acids. For the CDR3, the DNA is TGTGCCGCATCCCTAGCAGGCGAGCAGTACTTC. It codes for CAASLAGEQYF.

The chain employs TRBV2 and TRBJ1-1; D is possibly TRBD1 (6 bases). There are 20 residues in the CDR3. Germline V gene lookup returns CDR1 SNHLY and CDR2 FYNNEI. Trimming pared 3 bases from V and 1 base from J, leaving 27 bases between. The CDR3 here is CASSDFFATGGPQGNTEAFF. Here the CDR3 DNA reads TGTGCCAGCAGTGATTTTTTTGCGACAGGTGGACCACAGGGGAACACTGAAGCTTTCTTT.

This rearrangement joins TRBV27 to TRBJ2-1, with D maybe TRBD2 (7 bases). V was cut by 7 bases and J by 8 bases, with 18 bases left in between. Germline CDR1 is MNHEY and CDR2 is SMNVEV (reference sequence). The CDR3 is 14 amino acids. CDR3 sequence: CASNGGGAFHEQFF. For the CDR3, the DNA is TGTGCCAGCAATGGAGGGGGGGCCTTTCATGAGCAGTTCTTC.

The chain joins TRBV2 to TRBJ1-6, with 8 bases lining up with TRBD1. V shed 6 bases and J 5 bases; nucleotides not matched to a gene: 3. In germline, CDR1 is SNHLY, CDR2 FYNNEI. The CDR3 length is 14 residues. CDR3 amino acids: CASRGQVDNSPLHF. The CDR3 DNA is TGTGCCAGCAGGGGACAGGTTGATAATTCACCCCTCCACTTT.

Concerning this clone: A junction boundary mismatches the germline segment, possibly from a read error. J is TRBJ1-6 and V is TRBV7-9; 7 bases map to TRBD1. This CDR3 is 16 amino acids long. Germline V CDR1 and CDR2: SEHNR, FQNEAQ (reference sequence). CDR3 amino acids: CSSSSTVGGGDSPLHF. The DNA for the CDR3 is TGTTCCAGCAGCTCCACCGTAGGGGGCGGCGATTCACCCCTCCACTTT.

The chain links TRBV28 to TRBJ2-3, with 8 positions matching TRBD1. The germline V gene encodes CDR1 MDHEN and CDR2 SYDVKM. V shed 6 bases, J shed 3 bases, and the junction held 8 bases outside the gene matches. The CDR3 has 15 residues. CDR3 amino acids: CASRGQGRRTDTQYF. As DNA, the CDR3 is TGTGCCAGCAGAGGACAGGGTAGGCGAACAGATACGCAGTATTTT.

The V gene is TRBV19, the J gene TRBJ1-1; 9 bases fit TRBD1. Germline CDR1 LNHDA, CDR2 SQIVND (reference sequence). The CDR3 is 16 amino acids. The ends lost 4 bases at V and 0 bases at J; junction bases unmatched: 6. The chain's CDR3 is CASSTGQGTMNTEAFF. For the CDR3, the DNA is TGTGCCAGTAGTACCGGACAGGGGACCATGAACACTGAAGCTTTCTTT.

The V gene is TRBV2, the J gene TRBJ2-7; D is possibly TRBD1 (6 bases). This CDR3 is built from 14 residues. Germline V gives CDR1 SNHLY, CDR2 FYNNEI. The V end was cut by 3 bases, the J end by 0 bases, with 9 bases between. The CDR3 spells CASSDAQGSYEQYF. The CDR3 DNA follows: TGTGCCAGCAGTGACGCACAGGGCTCCTACGAGCAGTACTTC.

The J gene is TRBJ1-5, the V gene TRBV7-9, with 8 bases fitting TRBD1. Per germline, CDR1 SEHNR and CDR2 FQNEAQ (reference sequence). The CDR3 sequence is 14 residues long. Trimming cost V 3 bases and J 6 bases; bases outside gene matches: 4. The CDR3 protein is CASSLDRDGQPQHF. CDR3 nucleotide sequence: TGTGCCAGCAGCTTGGACAGGGATGGTCAGCCCCAGCATTTT. The whole variable domain, remainder taken from reference TRBV7-9 and TRBJ1-5, is DTGVSQNPRHKITKRGQNVTFRCDPISEHNRLYWYRQTLGQGPEFLTYFQNEAQLEKSRLLSDRFSAERPKGSFSTLEIQRTEQGDSAMYLCASSLDRDGQPQHFGDGTRLSIL.

With respect to this clone: A junction boundary mismatches the germline segment, possibly from a read error. The V gene is TRBV9, the J gene TRBJ1-1; 8 bases are a match to TRBD1. The germline gives CDR1 SGDLS, CDR2 YYNGEE. CDR3 length: 12 amino acids. The DNA of the CDR3 is TGTACCAGCAGCGAGACAGGGGAAGGAGCTTTCTTT. It is translated as CTSSETGEGAFF.